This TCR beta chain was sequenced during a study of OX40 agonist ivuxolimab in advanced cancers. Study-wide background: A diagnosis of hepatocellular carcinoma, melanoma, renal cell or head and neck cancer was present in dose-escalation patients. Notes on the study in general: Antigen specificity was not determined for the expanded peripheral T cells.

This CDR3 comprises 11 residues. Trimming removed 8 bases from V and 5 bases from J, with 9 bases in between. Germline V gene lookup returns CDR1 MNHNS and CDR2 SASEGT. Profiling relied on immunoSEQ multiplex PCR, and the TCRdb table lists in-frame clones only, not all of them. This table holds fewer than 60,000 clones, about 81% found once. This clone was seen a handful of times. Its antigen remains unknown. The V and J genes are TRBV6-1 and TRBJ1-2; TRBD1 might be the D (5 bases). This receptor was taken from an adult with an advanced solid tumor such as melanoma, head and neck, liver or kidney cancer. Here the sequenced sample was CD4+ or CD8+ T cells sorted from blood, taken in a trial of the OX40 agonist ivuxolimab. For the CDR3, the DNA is TGTGCCAGCCGCAGGGAATATGGCTACACCTTC. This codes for CASRREYGYTF.